This T cell receptor beta chain came from a study of tumor-infiltrating lymphocytes in primary liver carcinoma. TCR beta cDNA was prepared out of around 460 ng total RNA by means of a constant-region primer. ARM-PCR was slightly modified, and three nested multiplex PCR rounds with it gave rise to the TCR beta libraries. TCRdb analysed the multiplex PCR reads with MiXCR anew, one entry per CDR3 protein. The data hold roughly 100,000 distinct CDR3 sequences, with roughly 80% observed a single time. Each 20-30 mg portion of unsorted bulk tissue served as the source for co-extraction of RNA and DNA. The sample taken for sequencing was liver tumor tissue from sampling region 3. The sample's subset: tumor region T3, left-lateral pole. This TCR derives from a man aged 35 to 55 with primary liver carcinoma and hepatitis B virus infection.

The CDR3 sequence is CASSLSQAKNIQYF. In nucleotides, the CDR3 is TGTGCCAGCAGCCTCAGCCAAGCCAAAAACATTCAGTACTTC. The chain carries TRBV6-6 and TRBJ2-4; no reliable D call. Germline V gene sequence: CDR1 MNHNY, CDR2 SVGAGI (reference sequence). V dropped 6 bases and J dropped 0 bases, with 9 bases sitting between them. CDR3 size: 14 residues.